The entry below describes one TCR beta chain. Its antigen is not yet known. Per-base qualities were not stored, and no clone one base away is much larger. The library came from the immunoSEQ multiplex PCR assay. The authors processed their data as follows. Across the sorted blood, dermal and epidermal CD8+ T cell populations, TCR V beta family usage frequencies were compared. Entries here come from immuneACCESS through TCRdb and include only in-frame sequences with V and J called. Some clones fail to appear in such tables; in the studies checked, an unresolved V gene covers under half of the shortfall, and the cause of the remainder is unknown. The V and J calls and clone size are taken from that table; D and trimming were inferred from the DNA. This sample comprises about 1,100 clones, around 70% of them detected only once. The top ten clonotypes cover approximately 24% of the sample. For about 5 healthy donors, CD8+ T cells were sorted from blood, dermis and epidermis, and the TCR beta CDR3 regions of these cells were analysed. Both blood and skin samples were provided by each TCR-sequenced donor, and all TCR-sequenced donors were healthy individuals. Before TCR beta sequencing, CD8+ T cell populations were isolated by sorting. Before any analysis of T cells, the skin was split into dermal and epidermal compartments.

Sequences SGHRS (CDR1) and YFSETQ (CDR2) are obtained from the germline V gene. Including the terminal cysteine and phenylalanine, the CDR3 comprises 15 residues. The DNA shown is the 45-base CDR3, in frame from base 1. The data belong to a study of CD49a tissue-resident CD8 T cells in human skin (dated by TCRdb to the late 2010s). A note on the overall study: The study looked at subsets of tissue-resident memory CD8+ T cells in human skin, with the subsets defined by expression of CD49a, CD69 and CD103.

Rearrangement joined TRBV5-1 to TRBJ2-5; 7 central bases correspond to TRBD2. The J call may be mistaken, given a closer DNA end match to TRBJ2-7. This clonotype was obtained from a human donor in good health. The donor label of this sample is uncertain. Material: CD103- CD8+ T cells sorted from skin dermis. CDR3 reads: CASSLFAGVPHEQYF. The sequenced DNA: TGCGCCAGCAGCTTGTTTGCGGGAGTCCCTCACGAGCAGTACTTC.